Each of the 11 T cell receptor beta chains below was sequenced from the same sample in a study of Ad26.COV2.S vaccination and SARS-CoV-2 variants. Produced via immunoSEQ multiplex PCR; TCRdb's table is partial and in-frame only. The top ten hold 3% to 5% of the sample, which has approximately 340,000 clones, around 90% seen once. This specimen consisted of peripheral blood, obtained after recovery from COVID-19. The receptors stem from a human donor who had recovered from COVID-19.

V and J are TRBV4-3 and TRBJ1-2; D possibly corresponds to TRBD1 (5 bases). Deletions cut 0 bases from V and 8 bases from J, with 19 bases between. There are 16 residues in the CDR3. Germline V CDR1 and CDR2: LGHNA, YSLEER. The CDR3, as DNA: TGCGCCAGCAGCCAAGATCGAGTTTGGGACGCAAAGGGCTACACCTTC. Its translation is CASSQDRVWDAKGYTF.

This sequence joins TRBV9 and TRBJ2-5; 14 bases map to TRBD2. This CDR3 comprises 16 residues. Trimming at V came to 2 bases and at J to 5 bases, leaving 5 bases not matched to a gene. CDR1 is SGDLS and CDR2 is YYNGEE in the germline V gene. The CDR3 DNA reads TGTGCCAGCAGCGTCAGACTAGCGGGGGGGTCCGAGACCCAGTACTTC. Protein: CASSVRLAGGSETQYF.

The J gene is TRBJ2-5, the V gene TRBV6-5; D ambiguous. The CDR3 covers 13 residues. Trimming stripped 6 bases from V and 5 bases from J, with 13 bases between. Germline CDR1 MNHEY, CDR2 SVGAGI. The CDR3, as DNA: TGTGCCAGCAGCCAAGTGGCGAGGGAGACCCAGTACTTC. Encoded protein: CASSQVARETQYF.

The CDR3 here is CASSSGTGTYNEQFF. In DNA, the CDR3 is TGCGCCAGCAGTAGCGGGACGGGGACCTACAATGAGCAGTTCTTC. The V call is TRBV10-1, the J call TRBJ2-1; 7 bases are shared with TRBD2. The CDR3 extends over 15 amino acids. CDR1 is WNHNN, CDR2 SYGVQD, per germline (reference sequence). The trim removed 5 bases at V and 2 bases at J, leaving 6 bases unmatched.

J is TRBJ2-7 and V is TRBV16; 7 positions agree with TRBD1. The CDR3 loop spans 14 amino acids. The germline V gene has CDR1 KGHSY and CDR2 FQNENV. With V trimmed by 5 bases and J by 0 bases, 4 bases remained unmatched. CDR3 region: CASSGTALSYEQYF. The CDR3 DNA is TGTGCCAGCAGCGGGACAGCACTCTCCTACGAGCAGTACTTC.

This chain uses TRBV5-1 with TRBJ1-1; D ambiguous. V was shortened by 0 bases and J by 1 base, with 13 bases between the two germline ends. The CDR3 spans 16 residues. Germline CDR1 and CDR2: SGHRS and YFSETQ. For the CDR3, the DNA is TGCGCCAGCAGCTTGGTTCGTCAACAGCAGAACACTGAAGCTTTCTTT. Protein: CASSLVRQQQNTEAFF.

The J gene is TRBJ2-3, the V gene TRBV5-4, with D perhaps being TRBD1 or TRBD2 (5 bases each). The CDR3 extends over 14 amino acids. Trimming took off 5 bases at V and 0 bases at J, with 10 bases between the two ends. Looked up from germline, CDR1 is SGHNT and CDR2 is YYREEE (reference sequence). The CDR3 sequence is CASSFGGSTDTQYF. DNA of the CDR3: TGTGCCAGCAGTTTTGGGGGAAGCACAGATACGCAGTATTTT. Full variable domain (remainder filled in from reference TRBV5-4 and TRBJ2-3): ETGVTQSPTHLIKTRGQQVTLRCSSQSGHNTVSWYQQALGQGPQFIFQYYREEENGRGNFPPRFSGLQFPNYSSELNVNALELDDSALYLCASSFGGSTDTQYFGPGTRLTVL.

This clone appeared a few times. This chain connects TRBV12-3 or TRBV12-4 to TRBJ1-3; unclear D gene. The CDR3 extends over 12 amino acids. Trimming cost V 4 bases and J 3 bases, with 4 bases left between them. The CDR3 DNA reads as TGTGCCAGCAGTTGGGGTGGAAACACCATATATTTT. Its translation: CASSWGGNTIYF.

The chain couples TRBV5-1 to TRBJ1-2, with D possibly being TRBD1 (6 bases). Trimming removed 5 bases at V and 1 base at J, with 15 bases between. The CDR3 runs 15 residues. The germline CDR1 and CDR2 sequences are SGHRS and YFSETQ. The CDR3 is CASSHGQTLNYGYTF. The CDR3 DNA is TGCGCCAGCAGTCATGGACAGACCCTTAACTATGGCTACACCTTC.

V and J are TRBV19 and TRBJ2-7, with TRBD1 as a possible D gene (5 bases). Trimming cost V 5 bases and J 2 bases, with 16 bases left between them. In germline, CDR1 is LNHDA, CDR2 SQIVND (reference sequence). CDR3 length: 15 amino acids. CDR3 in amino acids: CASSPRARTPYEQYF. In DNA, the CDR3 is TGTGCCAGTAGTCCCCGGGCCAGGACACCCTACGAGCAGTACTTC.

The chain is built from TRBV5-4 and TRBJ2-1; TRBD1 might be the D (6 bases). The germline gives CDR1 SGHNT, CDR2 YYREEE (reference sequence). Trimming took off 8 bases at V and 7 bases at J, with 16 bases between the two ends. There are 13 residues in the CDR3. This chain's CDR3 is CASTDVGTNEQFF. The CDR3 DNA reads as TGTGCCAGTACGGACGTAGGGACAAATGAGCAGTTCTTC.